This entry lists 14 T cell receptor beta chains sequenced from one sample in a study of cytomegalovirus exposure and HLA in healthy donors. Profiling relied on immunoSEQ multiplex PCR, and the TCRdb table lists in-frame clones only, not all of them. The sample includes 120,000 to 150,000 clones, around nine tenths seen only once; the top ten take 3% to 3.5%. The sample was PBMCs. The receptors stem from a woman under 30 in good health and CMV-seropositive.

This clone was seen only once. The rearrangement joins TRBV5-4 to TRBJ2-5; 12 bases line up with TRBD2. CDR1 SGHNT and CDR2 YYREEE come from the germline V gene (reference sequence). This CDR3 has 17 amino acids. The ends lost 4 bases at V and 2 bases at J; junction bases unmatched: 9. The chain's CDR3 is CASSPYGLAGIQETQYF. The CDR3 DNA reads TGTGCCAGCAGCCCCTATGGACTAGCGGGAATACAAGAGACCCAGTACTTC.

The V gene is TRBV6-6, the J gene TRBJ1-4, with 7 nucleotides matching TRBD1. The germline CDR1 and CDR2 sequences are MNHNY and SVGAGI (reference sequence). Trimming took 5 bases from V and 2 from J; bases not matched to a gene: 5. The CDR3 is 15 residues long. The CDR3 reads CASSLQQGTNEKLFF. DNA of the CDR3: TGTGCCAGCAGTCTCCAACAGGGGACTAATGAAAAACTGTTTTTT.

The chain carries TRBV5-1 and TRBJ1-1; D not resolved. This CDR3 region has 15 residues. Germline CDR1 reads SGHRS; CDR2 reads YFSETQ. The ends were cut back, 4 bases at V and 3 bases at J, with 16 bases in the middle. The CDR3 protein is CASSADPGRYTEAFF. In nucleotides, the CDR3 is TGCGCCAGCAGCGCGGATCCCGGGAGGTACACTGAAGCTTTCTTT.

The CDR3: CSVPGTGRNQPQHF. The CDR3 DNA sequence: TGCAGCGTACCTGGGACAGGGCGCAATCAGCCCCAGCATTTT. This rearrangement joins TRBV29-1 to TRBJ1-5; TRBD1 matches at 9 bases. The germline CDR1 and CDR2 sequences are SQVTM and ANQGSEA. J lost 2 bases, V lost 6 bases, and 5 bases had no gene match. The CDR3 runs to 14 residues.

V is TRBV11-2 and J is TRBJ2-7, with D perhaps matching TRBD1 (5 bases). Germline V lookup: CDR1 SGHAT, CDR2 FQNNGV. The CDR3 is 14 residues long. V was cut by 5 bases and J by 2 bases, with 13 bases left in between. The chain's CDR3 is CASSPRRGPYEQYF. For the CDR3, the DNA is TGTGCCAGCAGCCCTCGTAGGGGTCCCTACGAGCAGTACTTC. Combining the CDR3 with reference TRBV11-2 and TRBJ2-7 gives the whole variable domain EAGVAQSPRYKIIEKRQSVAFWCNPISGHATLYWYQQILGQGPKLLIQFQNNGVVDDSQLPKDRFSAERLKGVDSTLKIQPAKLEDSAVYLCASSPRRGPYEQYFGPGTRLTVT.

The chain is built from TRBV5-4 and TRBJ2-2; 12 bases align to TRBD2. The V gene's germline CDR1 is SGHNT and CDR2 YYREEE (reference sequence). There are 16 residues in the CDR3. Trimming at V came to 4 bases and at J to 2 bases, leaving 3 bases not matched to a gene. CDR3 nucleotides: TGTGCCAGCAGCAGACTAGCGGGGGTTAACACCGGGGAGCTGTTTTTT. It is translated as CASSRLAGVNTGELFF.

The chain joins TRBV6-1 to TRBJ2-2; 10 bases agree with TRBD2. Germline V gene data show CDR1 as MNHNS and CDR2 as SASEGT. The V gene end was trimmed by 8 bases and the J gene end by 7 bases; junction bases not matched to a gene: 7. This CDR3 region has 14 residues. Here the CDR3 DNA reads TGTGCCAGCGATCCTAGCGGGAGAATCGGGGAGCTGTTTTTT. Residues: CASDPSGRIGELFF.

This chain joins TRBV7-8 and TRBJ2-7; 14 bases match TRBD2. There are 14 residues in the CDR3. Germline CDR1 and CDR2: SGHVS and FQNEAQ. V was pared by 3 bases and J by 7 bases, with 2 bases of the junction left unmatched. The CDR3 region has the DNA TGTGCCAGCAGCTTGACTAGCGGGAGGGGGGAGCAGTACTTC. Encoded protein: CASSLTSGRGEQYF.

The chain combines TRBV27 with TRBJ2-3; 9 bases fit TRBD2. The CDR3 runs to 19 residues. V shed 7 bases and J 0 bases; nucleotides not matched to a gene: 17. Germline CDR1 is MNHEY and CDR2 is SMNVEV (reference sequence). CDR3 amino acids: CASTPWLAGTNPSTDTQYF. The CDR3 bases are TGTGCCAGCACCCCCTGGCTAGCGGGGACCAACCCTAGCACAGATACGCAGTATTTT.

V gene TRBV30 combines with J gene TRBJ2-5, with D unclear. CDR3 length: 11 residues. Germline values: CDR1 GTSNPN, CDR2 SVGIG (reference sequence). V lost 0 bases to trimming and J lost 6 bases, with 5 bases between them. The CDR3 here is CAWSVQQTQYF. CDR3 bases: TGTGCCTGGAGTGTACAACAGACCCAGTACTTC.

CDR3 nucleotides: TGTGCCAGCCGCCACTTCTTAGCGGAGAGCACAGATACGCAGTATTTT. Its translation: CASRHFLAESTDTQYF. This sequence joins TRBV27 and TRBJ2-3, with D possibly TRBD2 on 6 matching bases. The CDR3 spans 16 residues. Trimming took 8 bases from V and 0 from J, leaving 18 bases between them. Germline V CDR1 and CDR2: MNHEY, SMNVEV (reference sequence).

CDR3 in DNA: TGTGCCAGCAGCTTCCCTAGCGGCCTCCCCGGGGAGCTGTTTTTT. As protein: CASSFPSGLPGELFF. The gene calls are TRBV7-9 and TRBJ2-2; 7 bases fit TRBD2. Germline trimming cut 3 bases from V and 6 bases from J; bases unmatched to any gene: 7. The CDR3 is 15 residues long. The germline CDR1 and CDR2 sequences are SEHNR and FQNEAQ (reference sequence).

The rearrangement links TRBV30 to TRBJ1-2; the D gene is possibly TRBD1 (5 bases). Germline loops: CDR1 GTSNPN, CDR2 SVGIG (reference sequence). CDR3 size: 13 residues. V dropped 6 bases and J dropped 8 bases, with 19 bases sitting between them. CDR3 in DNA: TGTGCCTGCGACAGCGGGACGATGGGGGGCTACACCTTC. Translating it yields CACDSGTMGGYTF.

The CDR3 DNA reads TGCGCCAGCAGCTTGACTTACTACAATGAGCAGTTCTTC. It specifies CASSLTYYNEQFF. The V gene is TRBV5-1, the J gene TRBJ2-1; no clear D. Germline V gene sequence: CDR1 SGHRS, CDR2 YFSETQ. This CDR3 region has 13 residues. V gave up 1 base and J gave up 3 bases, with 5 bases separating them. Combining the CDR3 with reference TRBV5-1 and TRBJ2-1 gives the whole variable domain KAGVTQTPRYLIKTRGQQVTLSCSPISGHRSVSWYQQTPGQGLQFLFEYFSETQRNKGNFPGRFSGRQFSNSRSEMNVSTLELGDSALYLCASSLTYYNEQFFGPGTRLTVL.